These 11 T cell receptor beta chains came from one sample sequenced in a study of Ad26.COV2.S vaccination and SARS-CoV-2 variants. The protocol was immunoSEQ multiplex PCR, while the TCRdb copy is restricted to in-frame clones and leaves out a portion. This table has about 350,000 clones, 70% to 90% appearing once. Specified treatment: roughly 19 received Ad26.COV2.S at low or high dose, single or two shots; about 5 received placebo; per-sample allocation not given. Day 63 after the first vaccine or placebo injection was the time point for sampling. The sample here was peripheral blood, taken in a trial of Ad26.COV2.S vaccine versus placebo. These TCRs come from a person aged 18-60 years who received the Ad26.COV2.S COVID-19 vaccine or a placebo.

This chain uses TRBV19 with TRBJ2-7; 8 bases are a match to TRBD2. Germline V lookup: CDR1 LNHDA, CDR2 SQIVND (reference sequence). CDR3 length: 17 amino acids. The trim removed 6 bases at V and 0 bases at J, leaving 13 bases unmatched. This CDR3 is CASSHGGGSGSSYEQYF. DNA for the CDR3: TGTGCCAGTAGCCATGGTGGGGGCAGCGGGAGCTCCTACGAGCAGTACTTC.

V is TRBV27 and J is TRBJ2-2, with 7 bases fitting TRBD2. The CDR3 runs 15 residues. CDR1 MNHEY and CDR2 SMNVEV come from the germline V gene (reference sequence). The junction had 6 bases not matched to a gene; V was cut back by 8 bases and J by 0 bases. This chain's CDR3 is CASRWGGANTGELFF. CDR3 nucleotides: TGTGCCAGCCGTTGGGGGGGGGCGAACACCGGGGAGCTGTTTTTT.

V and J are TRBV28 and TRBJ2-3; 9 bases agree with TRBD2. This CDR3 comprises 19 residues. CDR1 is MDHEN, CDR2 SYDVKM, per germline. The trim removed 4 bases at V and 4 bases at J, leaving 18 bases unmatched. CDR3: CASSSPRGWREGLADTQYF. For the CDR3, the DNA is TGTGCCAGCAGTTCCCCCCGGGGGTGGCGGGAGGGCCTCGCAGATACGCAGTATTTT.

This chain links TRBV30 with TRBJ1-2; D perhaps matches TRBD1 (5 bases). Deletions cut 3 bases from V and 5 bases from J, with 22 bases between. Germline V gene lookup returns CDR1 GTSNPN and CDR2 SVGIG (reference sequence). This CDR3 spans 16 amino acids. Here the CDR3 reads CAWRGRLGRTIYGYTF. DNA for the CDR3: TGTGCCTGGAGGGGACGATTGGGACGGACAATTTATGGCTACACCTTC.

The CDR3 DNA reads as TGCGCCAGCGGAGAGAGGGATGAGCAGTTCTTC. Protein sequence: CASGERDEQFF. The V call is TRBV10-2, the J call TRBJ2-1, with a possible D match to TRBD2 (5 bases). Trimming removed 8 bases at V and 8 bases at J, with 10 bases between. In germline, CDR1 is WSHSY, CDR2 SAAADI. CDR3 length: 11 amino acids.

This chain joins TRBV11-2 and TRBJ1-2; TRBD1 might be the D (5 bases). The ends were cut back, 3 bases at V and 13 bases at J, with 18 bases in the middle. The CDR3 is 13 amino acids. Germline CDR1 and CDR2: SGHAT and FQNNGV. This chain's CDR3 is CASSLDGTFLSTF. CDR3 DNA sequence: TGTGCCAGCAGCTTGGATGGGACGTTTCTTAGCACCTTC.

This clone was detected only a few times. The V gene is TRBV7-2, the J gene TRBJ2-1, with a tentative D call TRBD2 (6 bases). With 5 bases removed from V and 3 bases from J, the gap between germline ends came to 14 bases. Germline V CDR1 and CDR2: SGHTA, FQGNSA. The CDR3 sequence is 15 residues long. CDR3 sequence reads: CASSVRPGVYNEQFF. CDR3 nucleotides: TGTGCCAGCAGCGTCCGCCCGGGGGTCTACAATGAGCAGTTCTTC.

CDR3 sequence reads: CASSQELGGSATPSYNEQFF. The CDR3 region has the DNA TGCGCCAGCAGCCAAGAATTGGGGGGGAGCGCCACGCCATCCTACAATGAGCAGTTCTTC. The V and J genes are TRBV4-3 and TRBJ2-1, with 7 bases that match TRBD2. Trimming took 0 bases from V and 1 from J; bases not matched to a gene: 15. The germline V gene has CDR1 LGHNA and CDR2 YSLEER. The CDR3 spans 20 residues.

J is TRBJ1-3 and V is TRBV12-3 or TRBV12-4; D uncertain. The CDR3 totals 12 residues. The V end lost 0 bases, the J end lost 5 bases, and 2 bases lay between the germline ends. CDR3 DNA: TGTGCCAGCAGTTTAGCGAGAAACACCATATATTTT. Translated, it gives CASSLARNTIYF.

This clone was recorded at least ten times. This chain uses TRBV5-4 with TRBJ2-3; a weak D match, TRBD2 (6 bases). The CDR3 totals 12 residues. Germline CDR1 is SGHNT and CDR2 is YYREEE (reference sequence). Trimming cost V 3 bases and J 8 bases, with 10 bases left between them. The CDR3: CASSSWGGTQYF. Written as DNA, the CDR3 is TGTGCCAGCAGCTCATGGGGAGGTACGCAGTATTTT.

The rearrangement joins TRBV2 to TRBJ1-5; 8 bases map to TRBD1. J was trimmed by 5 bases and V by 7 bases; bases with no gene match: 7. This CDR3 contains 14 residues. Germline CDR1 is SNHLY and CDR2 is FYNNEI. The DNA of the CDR3 is TGTGCCAGCAAAGGACAGGGAGTCTATCAGCCCCAGCATTTT. It is translated as CASKGQGVYQPQHF.